What follows describes a single T cell receptor (beta chain). From germline, CDR1 is LGHNA and CDR2 YSLEER. CDR3 size: 15 residues. The V and J ends lost 0 bases and 3 bases, in that order; junction bases with no gene match: 1. The sample originates from a study of blood T cell repertoires in COVID-19. Overall study context: Sources were T cells, B-cell-depleted T cells, or PBMCs; the material itself was cDNA or gDNA.

In the source study's methods: Reference gene primer amplification yielded estimated nucleated cell counts. Here immunoSEQ multiplex PCR was the method, and the copy in TCRdb shows in-frame clones only, minus some. That table supplies the V and J calls and clone size; D and trimming were determined from the DNA. The repertoire holds 250,000 to 300,000 clones, with roughly 93% as singletons. Ages ranged from roughly 18 to 95 years, with residence in about two dozen US areas. Participants were placed into cohorts based on the clinical history they reported. The sequence derives from a woman between 40 and 55 years old with acute COVID-19. Sequenced material: PBMCs or T cells enriched from blood (not recorded which). V and J are TRBV4-3 and TRBJ1-4; 7 bases agree with TRBD1. The CDR3 loop reads CASSQDRGANEKLFF. CDR3 DNA sequence: TGCGCCAGCAGCCAAGACAGGGGGGCTAATGAAAAACTGTTTTTT.